The 29 T cell receptor beta chains in this list originate from one sample, sequenced in a study of shared clonotypes between healthy human individuals. Here immunoSEQ multiplex PCR was the method, and the copy in TCRdb shows in-frame clones only, minus some. The sample shows roughly 700,000 clones, roughly 70% of them seen only once. Material for sequencing was memory CD4+ T cells sorted from blood. Subset described: CD45RA-negative fraction. These receptor sequences come from a woman in her thirties in good health.

This clone was observed a handful of times. The chain employs TRBV18 and TRBJ1-4; 10 nucleotides match TRBD1. From germline, CDR1 is KGHSH and CDR2 LQKENI. The CDR3 length is 14 residues. Germline trimming cut 2 bases from V and 8 bases from J; bases unmatched to any gene: 2. Here the CDR3 DNA reads TGTGCCAGCTCACCAGGGACAGGGGCCGAAAAACTGTTTTTT. This gives the protein CASSPGTGAEKLFF.

This clone was seen once. V and J are TRBV4-2 and TRBJ1-2; D might be TRBD1 (5 bases). The CDR3 totals 15 residues. Trimming shortened V by 1 base and J by 3 bases, and 12 bases separated the two germline ends. From germline, CDR1 is LGHNA and CDR2 YNFKEQ. CDR3 nucleotides: TGTGCCAGCAGCCAAGTTCCGGGACTGGACTATGGCTACACCTTC. Its translation is CASSQVPGLDYGYTF.

This chain joins TRBV27 and TRBJ2-7; the match to TRBD2 covers 11 bases. The CDR3 runs to 14 residues. CDR1 and CDR2 (germline): MNHEY, SMNVEV (reference sequence). V shed 5 bases, J shed 7 bases, and the junction held 7 bases outside the gene matches. The CDR3 bases are TGTGCCAGCAGTATTAGCGGGAGGGCGGGGGAGCAGTACTTC. It codes for CASSISGRAGEQYF.

This rearrangement joins TRBV6-1 to TRBJ1-2, with D unclear. The CDR3 runs 11 residues. V was pared by 7 bases and J by 6 bases, with 9 bases between. CDR1 MNHNS and CDR2 SASEGT come from the germline V gene. CDR3 nucleotide sequence: TGTGCCAGCAACCGCCCCGATGGCTACACCTTC. This codes for CASNRPDGYTF.

Only one count was recorded for this clone. CDR3 coding DNA: TGTGCCAGCAGTTTATGGTGGGGGACACGGGAGCAGTACTTC. Translation: CASSLWWGTREQYF. The chain uses TRBV28 and TRBJ2-7; the D gene is possibly TRBD1 (6 bases). The V and J ends lost 0 bases and 7 bases respectively, with 13 bases between them. Looked up from germline, CDR1 is MDHEN and CDR2 is SYDVKM. The CDR3 loop spans 14 amino acids.

This clone showed up just once. The chain joins TRBV5-1 to TRBJ2-1, with D maybe TRBD1 (6 bases). V dropped 2 bases and J dropped 9 bases, with 9 bases sitting between them. Germline V gene data show CDR1 as SGHRS and CDR2 as YFSETQ. The CDR3 loop spans 12 amino acids. The CDR3: CASSLQGIEQFF. CDR3 bases: TGCGCCAGCAGCTTACAGGGTATTGAGCAGTTCTTC.

The V and J genes are TRBV5-6 and TRBJ1-2; D remains ambiguous. Trimming removed 3 bases from V and 1 base from J, with 13 bases in between. The V gene's germline CDR1 is SGHDT and CDR2 YYEEEE. The CDR3 extends over 15 amino acids. CDR3 sequence reads: CASSSVSQSNYGYTF. The CDR3 region has the DNA TGTGCCAGCAGCTCCGTATCACAGAGTAACTATGGCTACACCTTC.

This rearrangement joins TRBV7-2 to TRBJ2-7; D is unclear. Germline CDR1 reads SGHTA; CDR2 reads FQGNSA. CDR3 length: 15 residues. V lost 2 bases and J 4 bases, leaving 15 bases between the germline ends. CDR3 loop: CASSLSLVGSYEQYF. The CDR3 nucleotides are TGTGCCAGCAGCTTAAGTTTGGTCGGCAGTTACGAGCAGTACTTC. The whole variable domain, remainder taken from reference TRBV7-2 and TRBJ2-7, is GAGVSQSPSNKVTEKGKDVELRCDPISGHTALYWYRQSLGQGLEFLIYFQGNSAPDKSGLPSDRFSAERTGGSVSTLTIQRTQQEDSAVYLCASSLSLVGSYEQYFGPGTRLTVT.

The CDR3 loop is CASSDRGLAGELFF. CDR3 coding DNA: TGTGCCAGCAGTGACAGGGGGCTCGCCGGGGAGCTGTTTTTT. The chain uses TRBV6-5 and TRBJ2-2; TRBD1 matches 10 bases. Germline-derived CDR1 and CDR2 are MNHEY and SVGAGI. CDR3 length: 14 amino acids. V shed 5 bases, J shed 6 bases, and the junction held 3 bases outside the gene matches.

This chain connects TRBV28 to TRBJ1-2, with D tentatively TRBD1 (5 bases). The V and J ends lost 7 bases and 4 bases respectively, with 16 bases between them. The CDR3 covers 14 residues. The V gene's germline CDR1 is MDHEN and CDR2 SYDVKM. The CDR3 DNA sequence: TGTGCCAGCACTGTTGGGGGGACCAGCTATGGCTACACCTTC. Encoded protein: CASTVGGTSYGYTF.

V and J are TRBV6-5 and TRBJ1-5; D call uncertain. Trimming removed 0 bases at V and 5 bases at J, with 5 bases between. Germline values: CDR1 MNHEY, CDR2 SVGAGI. The CDR3 runs to 13 residues. This CDR3 reads CASSYSYHQPQHF. The CDR3 coding sequence is TGTGCCAGCAGTTACTCGTATCATCAGCCCCAGCATTTT.

A word on this clone: The same CDR3 is also encoded by other DNA sequences in this sample. The CDR3 DNA follows: TGTGCCAGCAGCCCACAGGGCTCTGGAAACACCATATATTTT. It translates to CASSPQGSGNTIYF. This chain uses TRBV7-9 with TRBJ1-3, with D maybe TRBD1 (6 bases). The CDR3 contains 14 residues. V dropped 5 bases and J dropped 0 bases, with 8 bases sitting between them. Germline CDR1 is SEHNR and CDR2 is FQNEAQ (reference sequence).

The chain combines TRBV7-9 with TRBJ1-5, with D possibly matching TRBD1 (5 bases). The V and J ends lost 3 bases and 7 bases respectively, with 13 bases between them. Germline V gene sequence: CDR1 SEHNR, CDR2 FQNEAQ (reference sequence). The CDR3 is 14 amino acids. CDR3 DNA: TGTGCCAGCAGCTTCGGGGCAGGTAGCCAGCCCCAGCATTTT. Protein product: CASSFGAGSQPQHF.

V usage is TRBV14 and J usage is TRBJ2-3, with D maybe TRBD2 (5 bases). CDR3 length: 13 residues. V lost 4 bases, J lost 4 bases, and 9 bases lay in between. In germline, CDR1 is SGHDN, CDR2 FVKESK. The CDR3 loop reads CASSPLASDTQYF. The CDR3 bases are TGTGCCAGCAGCCCTCTAGCCTCAGATACGCAGTATTTT.

The chain employs TRBV7-2 and TRBJ2-5; TRBD2 might be the D (6 bases). The ends were cut back, 7 bases at V and 2 bases at J, with 14 bases in the middle. The CDR3 spans 14 residues. Germline-derived CDR1 and CDR2 are SGHTA and FQGNSA. The DNA of the CDR3 is TGTGCCAGCAACTCCCCGCGGGGTCAAGAGACCCAGTACTTC. It specifies CASNSPRGQETQYF.

A remark on this clone: Other DNA sequences in the sample encode the same CDR3. V is TRBV10-3 and J is TRBJ2-1; the match to TRBD2 covers 10 bases. V lost 3 bases and J lost 7; bases outside the gene matches: 6. Germline assignment: CDR1 ENHRY and CDR2 SYGVKD. The CDR3 is 15 residues long. The CDR3 spells CAISDSSGRANEQFF. The CDR3 nucleotides are TGTGCCATCAGTGACTCCAGCGGGAGGGCTAATGAGCAGTTCTTC.

The chain has TRBV5-1 and TRBJ2-7, with 11 bases aligning to TRBD2. V gave up 1 base and J gave up 3 bases; unmatched junction bases: 3. The CDR3 contains 15 residues. The germline V gene encodes CDR1 SGHRS and CDR2 YFSETQ. CDR3 DNA: TGCGCCAGCAGCTTGTTCACTAGCGGGAGCTACGAGCAGTACTTC. Its protein product is CASSLFTSGSYEQYF.

This clone came up a few times. CDR3 sequence reads: CASSPSGGAVNEQFF. The CDR3, as DNA: TGTGCCAGCAGCCCATCGGGGGGCGCGGTCAATGAGCAGTTCTTC. This chain uses TRBV5-5 with TRBJ2-1; TRBD2 is a possible D gene (7 bases). Trimming removed 4 bases at V and 6 bases at J, with 17 bases between. Germline CDR1 and CDR2: SGHKS and YYEKEE (reference sequence). CDR3 length equals 15 residues. Based on the CDR3 plus reference TRBV5-5 and TRBJ2-1, the full variable domain is DAGVTQSPTHLIKTRGQQVTLRCSPISGHKSVSWYQQVLGQGPQFIFQYYEKEERGRGNFPDRFSARQFPNYSSELNVNALLLGDSALYLCASSPSGGAVNEQFFGPGTRLTVL.

The V gene is TRBV2, the J gene TRBJ2-3; 8 bases are a match to TRBD1. This CDR3 has 13 residues. The V gene end was trimmed by 9 bases and the J gene end by 5 bases; junction bases not matched to a gene: 7. CDR1 and CDR2 from the germline V gene are SNHLY and FYNNEI. CDR3 DNA sequence: TGTGCCAGACCTCAGGGGGCGGGAGATACGCAGTATTTT. Amino acid sequence: CARPQGAGDTQYF.

The chain links TRBV5-4 to TRBJ2-1, with 11 bases that match TRBD2. V trimming: 0 bases; J trimming: 4 bases; junction bases outside the gene matches: 3. The CDR3 runs to 16 residues. Germline loops: CDR1 SGHNT, CDR2 YYREEE (reference sequence). CDR3: CASSLEASGGYNEQFF. The DNA for the CDR3 is TGTGCCAGCAGCTTGGAAGCTAGCGGGGGGTACAATGAGCAGTTCTTC.

The rearrangement links TRBV7-9 to TRBJ2-3, with D possibly TRBD2 on 5 matching bases. Germline CDR1 is SEHNR and CDR2 is FQNEAQ (reference sequence). The V end lost 2 bases, the J end lost 4 bases, and 16 bases lay between the germline ends. The CDR3 length is 16 residues. As DNA, the CDR3 is TGTGCCAGCAGCTTATCACTTTCACTAGTGGCAGATACGCAGTATTTT. Translation gives CASSLSLSLVADTQYF.

About this clone: The same CDR3 also results from other DNA sequences found in this sample. The chain carries TRBV9 and TRBJ2-1, with 9 bases aligning to TRBD2. Germline V CDR1 and CDR2: SGDLS, YYNGEE. The ends lost 3 bases at V and 2 bases at J; junction bases unmatched: 3. The CDR3 runs to 15 residues. CDR3 coding DNA: TGTGCCAGCAGCGCGACTAGCGGAGCCTACAATGAGCAGTTCTTC. Translating it yields CASSATSGAYNEQFF.

Concerning this clone itself: At the DNA level, this CDR3 is encoded by other sequences in the same sample as well. V is TRBV5-1 and J is TRBJ2-7; the D is unclear. The V end lost 0 bases, the J end lost 5 bases, and 6 bases lay between the germline ends. This CDR3 comprises 12 residues. Germline-derived CDR1 and CDR2 are SGHRS and YFSETQ. The CDR3 here is CASSLGGDEQYF. The CDR3 nucleotides read TGCGCCAGCAGCTTGGGAGGAGACGAGCAGTACTTC.

On this clone itself: This may be a read error: a much more frequent sequence differs by one nucleotide. Other DNA sequences in this sample translate to the same CDR3. The J gene is TRBJ2-1, the V gene TRBV6-5, with 8 bases matching TRBD2. The CDR3 length is 14 residues. Germline V gene data show CDR1 as MNHEY and CDR2 as SVGAGI. The ends lost 2 bases at V and 7 bases at J; junction bases unmatched: 4. The CDR3 coding sequence is TGTGCCAGCAGTTACCCCAGCGGGGGAAATGAGCAGTTCTTC. Translation: CASSYPSGGNEQFF.

The chain joins TRBV19 to TRBJ2-1, with D unclear. This CDR3 has 16 amino acids. Trimming removed 5 bases at V and 1 base at J, with 15 bases between. Germline V gene data show CDR1 as LNHDA and CDR2 as SQIVND (reference sequence). Here the CDR3 reads CASSPIFGPSYNEQFF. The CDR3 region has the DNA TGTGCCAGTAGTCCCATTTTCGGCCCGTCCTACAATGAGCAGTTCTTC.

The J gene is TRBJ1-1, the V gene TRBV30; 7 nucleotides align to TRBD1. This CDR3 is 13 amino acids long. V shed 3 bases, J shed 4 bases, and the junction held 5 bases outside the gene matches. CDR1 and CDR2 from the germline V gene are GTSNPN and SVGIG (reference sequence). The CDR3 DNA reads TGTGCCTGGAGAGACAGGGTCTTCACTGAAGCTTTCTTT. Translated, it gives CAWRDRVFTEAFF.

This clone occurred once. This rearrangement joins TRBV11-1 to TRBJ2-6; D perhaps matches TRBD2 (7 bases). Germline values: CDR1 SGHAT, CDR2 FQDESV (reference sequence). CDR3 length: 16 amino acids. Trimming removed 5 bases from V and 2 bases from J, with 13 bases in between. The CDR3 coding sequence is TGTGCCAGCAGCCGAGGGGGGGGCCCTGGGGCCAACGTCCTGACTTTC. This sequence encodes CASSRGGGPGANVLTF. Full variable domain (outside the CDR3, taken from reference TRBV11-1 and TRBJ2-6): EAEVAQSPRYKITEKSQAVAFWCDPISGHATLYWYRQILGQGPELLVQFQDESVVDDSQLPKDRFSAERLKGVDSTLKIQPAELGDSAMYLCASSRGGGPGANVLTFGAGSRLTVL.

Here the CDR3 DNA reads TGTGCCAGCAGTTTGTATGGACTAGCGCTTAACACCGGGGAGCTGTTTTTT. This translates into CASSLYGLALNTGELFF. This chain connects TRBV27 to TRBJ2-2; TRBD2 agrees at 9 bases. Germline lookup yields CDR1 MNHEY and CDR2 SMNVEV (reference sequence). This CDR3 has 17 residues. V shed 3 bases and J 2 bases; nucleotides not matched to a gene: 7.

The rearrangement uses TRBV28 and TRBJ1-5; possible D gene TRBD1, 5 bases. The V and J ends lost 1 base and 7 bases respectively, with 8 bases between them. The CDR3 sequence is 13 residues long. From germline, CDR1 is MDHEN and CDR2 SYDVKM. The CDR3 protein is CASSLFRDQPQHF. CDR3 nucleotides: TGTGCCAGCAGTTTATTTCGGGACCAGCCCCAGCATTTT.